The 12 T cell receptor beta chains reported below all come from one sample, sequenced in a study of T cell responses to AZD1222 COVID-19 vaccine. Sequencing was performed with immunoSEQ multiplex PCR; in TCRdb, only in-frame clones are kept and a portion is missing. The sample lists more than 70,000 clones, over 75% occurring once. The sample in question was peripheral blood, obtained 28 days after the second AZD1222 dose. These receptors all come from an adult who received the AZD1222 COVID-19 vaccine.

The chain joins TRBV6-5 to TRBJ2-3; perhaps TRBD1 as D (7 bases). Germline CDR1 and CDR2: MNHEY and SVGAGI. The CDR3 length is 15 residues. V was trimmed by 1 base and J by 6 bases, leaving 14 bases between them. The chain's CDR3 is CASSYWQGGGDTQYF. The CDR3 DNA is TGTGCCAGCAGTTACTGGCAGGGGGGTGGTGATACGCAGTATTTT.

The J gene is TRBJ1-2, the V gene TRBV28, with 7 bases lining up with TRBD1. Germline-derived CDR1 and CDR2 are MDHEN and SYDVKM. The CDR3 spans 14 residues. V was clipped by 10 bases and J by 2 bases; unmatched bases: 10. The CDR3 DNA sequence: TGTGCCACACGCAGGGGGGGAATAAACTATGGCTACACCTTC. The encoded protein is CATRRGGINYGYTF.

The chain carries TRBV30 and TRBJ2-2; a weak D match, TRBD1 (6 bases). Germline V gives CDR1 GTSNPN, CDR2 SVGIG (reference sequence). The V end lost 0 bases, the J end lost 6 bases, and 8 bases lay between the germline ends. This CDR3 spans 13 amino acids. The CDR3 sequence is CAWSVQGAGELFF. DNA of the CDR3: TGTGCCTGGAGTGTACAGGGCGCCGGGGAGCTGTTTTTT.

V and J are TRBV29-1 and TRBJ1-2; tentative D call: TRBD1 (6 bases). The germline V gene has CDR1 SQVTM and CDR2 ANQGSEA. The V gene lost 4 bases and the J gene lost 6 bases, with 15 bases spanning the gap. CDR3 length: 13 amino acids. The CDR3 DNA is TGCAGCGTTGCCCGGCAGGGGTATAATGGCTACACCTTC. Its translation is CSVARQGYNGYTF.

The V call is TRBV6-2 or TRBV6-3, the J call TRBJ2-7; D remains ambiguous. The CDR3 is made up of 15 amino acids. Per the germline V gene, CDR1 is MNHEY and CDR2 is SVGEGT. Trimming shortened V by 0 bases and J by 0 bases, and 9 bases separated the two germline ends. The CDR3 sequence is CASSYSNPLSYEQYF. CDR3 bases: TGTGCCAGCAGTTACTCGAACCCCCTCTCCTACGAGCAGTACTTC.

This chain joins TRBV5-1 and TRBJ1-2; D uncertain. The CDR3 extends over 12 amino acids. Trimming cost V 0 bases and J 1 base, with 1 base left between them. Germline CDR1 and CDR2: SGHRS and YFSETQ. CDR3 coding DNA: TGCGCCAGCAGCTTGGATAACTATGGCTACACCTTC. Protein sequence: CASSLDNYGYTF.

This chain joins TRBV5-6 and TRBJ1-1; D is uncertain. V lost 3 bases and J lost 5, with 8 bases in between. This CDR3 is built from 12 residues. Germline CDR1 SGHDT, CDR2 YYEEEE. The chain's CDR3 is CASSSRWTEAFF. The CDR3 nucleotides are TGTGCCAGCAGCTCACGGTGGACTGAAGCTTTCTTT.

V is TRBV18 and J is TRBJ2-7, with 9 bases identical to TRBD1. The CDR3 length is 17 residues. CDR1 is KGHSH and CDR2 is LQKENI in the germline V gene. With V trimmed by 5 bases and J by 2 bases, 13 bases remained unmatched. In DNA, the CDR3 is TGTGCCAGCTCAGCTGGGGTTTCCGGGACAGGGACCTACGAGCAGTACTTC. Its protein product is CASSAGVSGTGTYEQYF.

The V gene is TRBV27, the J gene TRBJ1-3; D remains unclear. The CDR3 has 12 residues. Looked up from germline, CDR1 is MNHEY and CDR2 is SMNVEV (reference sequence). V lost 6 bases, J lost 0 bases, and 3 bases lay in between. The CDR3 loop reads CASRSSGNTIYF. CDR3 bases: TGTGCCAGCAGGAGCTCTGGAAACACCATATATTTT.

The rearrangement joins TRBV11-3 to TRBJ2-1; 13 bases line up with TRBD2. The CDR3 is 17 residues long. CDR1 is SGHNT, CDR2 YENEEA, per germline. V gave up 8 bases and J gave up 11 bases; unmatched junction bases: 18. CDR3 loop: CASGTDAKGLAGYQQFF. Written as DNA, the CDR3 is TGTGCCAGCGGAACAGATGCAAAGGGACTAGCGGGGTATCAGCAGTTCTTC.

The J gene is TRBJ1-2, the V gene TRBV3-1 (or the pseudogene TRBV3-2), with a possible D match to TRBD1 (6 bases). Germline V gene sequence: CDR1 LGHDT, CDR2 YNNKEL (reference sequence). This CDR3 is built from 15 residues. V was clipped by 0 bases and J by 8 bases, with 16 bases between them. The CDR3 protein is CASSQDPGRRGGYTF. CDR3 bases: TGTGCCAGCAGCCAAGATCCGGGCAGGAGGGGGGGCTACACCTTC.

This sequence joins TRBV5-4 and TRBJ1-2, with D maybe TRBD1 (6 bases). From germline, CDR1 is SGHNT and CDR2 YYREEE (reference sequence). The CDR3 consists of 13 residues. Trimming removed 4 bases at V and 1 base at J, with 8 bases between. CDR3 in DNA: TGTGCCAGCAGCCCGGACAGTAACTATGGCTACACCTTC. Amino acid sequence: CASSPDSNYGYTF.